These 27 T cell receptor beta chains share one sample of origin, sequenced in a study of OX40 agonist ivuxolimab in advanced cancers. Produced via immunoSEQ multiplex PCR; TCRdb's table is partial and in-frame only. The table has about 48,000 clones, around 90% seen once; the top ten hold approximately 2%. The specimen was CD4+ or CD8+ T cells sorted from blood, collected in a trial of the OX40 agonist ivuxolimab. The receptor set was obtained from an adult with an advanced solid tumor such as melanoma, head and neck, liver or kidney cancer.

The chain joins TRBV5-4 to TRBJ2-5, with a weak D call TRBD2 (6 bases). V lost 1 base and J lost 5, with 9 bases in between. The CDR3 has 13 residues. The germline gives CDR1 SGHNT, CDR2 YYREEE (reference sequence). CDR3: CASSLPGRETQYF. For the CDR3, the DNA is TGTGCCAGCAGCTTGCCGGGGAGGGAGACCCAGTACTTC.

This sequence joins TRBV29-1 and TRBJ1-1; 7 nucleotides align to TRBD1. The CDR3 is 15 residues long. V shed 5 bases and J 4 bases; nucleotides not matched to a gene: 13. Germline V gene data show CDR1 as SQVTM and CDR2 as ANQGSEA. The CDR3 loop is CSVTGTAGRVTEAFF. The CDR3 DNA follows: TGCAGCGTTACCGGGACAGCGGGAAGGGTCACTGAAGCTTTCTTT.

The rearrangement joins TRBV14 to TRBJ2-2; 9 bases align to TRBD2. Per germline, CDR1 SGHDN and CDR2 FVKESK. The CDR3 covers 16 residues. Losses at the gene ends were 1 base for V and 7 bases for J; bases not matched to a gene: 7. This CDR3 reads CASSQVSGRTSGELFF. CDR3 sequence (DNA): TGTGCCAGCAGCCAAGTCAGCGGGAGGACGAGCGGGGAGCTGTTTTTT.

This clone was detected only a few times. The chain carries TRBV6-5 and TRBJ2-6, with D uncertain. V was trimmed by 6 bases and J by 0 bases, leaving 6 bases between them. Germline lookup yields CDR1 MNHEY and CDR2 SVGAGI. This CDR3 is 14 amino acids long. Written as DNA, the CDR3 is TGTGCCAGCAGCCTAAGCTCTGGGGCCAACGTCCTGACTTTC. As protein: CASSLSSGANVLTF.

The rearrangement uses TRBV5-6 and TRBJ1-5; D not certain. The CDR3 has 14 residues. V gave up 4 bases and J gave up 2 bases, with 10 bases separating them. Germline values: CDR1 SGHDT, CDR2 YYEEEE. The chain's CDR3 is CASSPRPGNQPQHF. DNA of the CDR3: TGTGCCAGCAGCCCAAGGCCTGGCAATCAGCCCCAGCATTTT.

The chain recombines TRBV4-3 with TRBJ2-1; the match to TRBD2 covers 10 bases. The trim removed 5 bases at V and 4 bases at J, leaving 5 bases unmatched. Germline lookup yields CDR1 LGHNA and CDR2 YSLEER. This CDR3 has 15 amino acids. The CDR3 coding sequence is TGCGCCAGCAGCTATGGACTAGCGGTATACAATGAGCAGTTCTTC. Protein sequence: CASSYGLAVYNEQFF.

This chain links TRBV30 with TRBJ2-5; 7 bases match TRBD2. The CDR3 runs to 13 residues. V gave up 3 bases and J gave up 5 bases; unmatched junction bases: 6. The germline V gene encodes CDR1 GTSNPN and CDR2 SVGIG (reference sequence). The CDR3 sequence is CAWRKGRVETQYF. In nucleotides, the CDR3 is TGTGCCTGGAGGAAGGGGAGGGTGGAGACCCAGTACTTC.

The chain employs TRBV5-1 and TRBJ2-3; 7 bases line up with TRBD2. Germline-derived CDR1 and CDR2 are SGHRS and YFSETQ. J was trimmed by 5 bases and V by 2 bases; bases with no gene match: 2. The CDR3 has 13 amino acids. CDR3 sequence (DNA): TGCGCCAGCAGCTTACCTAGCGGAGATACGCAGTATTTT. Protein: CASSLPSGDTQYF.

This sequence joins TRBV10-2 and TRBJ1-5, with no clear D. Germline V gene sequence: CDR1 WSHSY, CDR2 SAAADI. The length of the CDR3 is 15 residues. Trimming took off 4 bases at V and 1 base at J, with 11 bases between the two ends. The CDR3 DNA follows: TGCGCCAGCAGTGTTAACAGCCTAAGCAATCAGCCCCAGCATTTT. It translates to CASSVNSLSNQPQHF.

This clone was observed a single time. The chain carries TRBV4-1 and TRBJ2-5; 10 nucleotides agree with TRBD2. Germline assignment: CDR1 MGHRA and CDR2 YSYEKL. Unmatched junction bases numbered 5, after V lost 2 bases and J lost 5 bases. The CDR3 loop spans 15 amino acids. The CDR3 region has the DNA TGCGCCAGCAGCCAAATGGGGACTAGCGCGGAGACCCAGTACTTC. This encodes CASSQMGTSAETQYF.

This clone was counted a few times. V gene TRBV11-2 combines with J gene TRBJ1-2; D unclear. Trimming stripped 0 bases from V and 7 bases from J, with 6 bases between. This CDR3 region has 12 residues. Germline CDR1 and CDR2: SGHAT and FQNNGV. CDR3 sequence reads: CASSLEVGGYTF. The CDR3 DNA is TGTGCCAGCAGCTTAGAGGTCGGTGGCTACACCTTC.

The gene calls are TRBV10-2 and TRBJ1-5; perhaps TRBD1 as D (6 bases). Germline values: CDR1 WSHSY, CDR2 SAAADI. The CDR3 length is 14 residues. Trimming stripped 6 bases from V and 4 bases from J, with 13 bases between. The CDR3 reads CASREQGGNQPQHF. CDR3 in DNA: TGCGCCAGCAGAGAACAGGGAGGGAATCAGCCCCAGCATTTT.

This clone was recorded once. This chain uses TRBV18 with TRBJ1-5; D ambiguous. Trimming stripped 3 bases from V and 5 bases from J, with 11 bases between. Looked up from germline, CDR1 is KGHSH and CDR2 is LQKENI. The CDR3 covers 14 residues. The CDR3 DNA sequence: TGTGCCAGCTCACCGGACCGGGGAGATCAGCCCCAGCATTTT. It specifies CASSPDRGDQPQHF.

CDR3 in DNA: TGTGCCAGCAGCCCCCTGACAGGATTGAACACTGAAGCTTTCTTT. Translating gives CASSPLTGLNTEAFF. This chain joins TRBV5-4 and TRBJ1-1; D perhaps matches TRBD1 (6 bases). CDR3 length: 15 amino acids. V was shortened by 4 bases and J by 0 bases, with 13 bases between the two germline ends. The V gene's germline CDR1 is SGHNT and CDR2 YYREEE (reference sequence).

V is TRBV4-1 and J is TRBJ1-2; D is unclear. V was trimmed by 4 bases and J by 4 bases, leaving 22 bases between them. CDR3 length equals 17 residues. Germline V gene data show CDR1 as MGHRA and CDR2 as YSYEKL. The DNA for the CDR3 is TGCGCCAGCAGCCCCTCACCAATAGAGAAGATTGGCTATGGCTACACCTTC. Residues: CASSPSPIEKIGYGYTF.

The rearrangement links TRBV7-2 to TRBJ1-2; 9 bases match TRBD1. V was clipped by 5 bases and J by 8 bases; unmatched bases: 12. The CDR3 totals 15 residues. Germline assignment: CDR1 SGHTA and CDR2 FQGNSA. Written as DNA, the CDR3 is TGTGCCAGCAGCCCCGGGACAGGGTTGAGTTTGGGCTACACCTTC. It codes for CASSPGTGLSLGYTF.

The chain recombines TRBV7-6 with TRBJ2-2, with 8 positions matching TRBD1. With 5 bases clipped from V and 1 base from J, the junction kept 6 bases outside the gene matches. Germline-derived CDR1 and CDR2 are SGHVS and FNYEAQ. This CDR3 is 16 amino acids long. In DNA form, the CDR3 reads TGTGCCAGCAGCACAAACAGGGGGAAGAACACCGGGGAGCTGTTTTTT. It encodes CASSTNRGKNTGELFF. Full variable domain (remainder filled in from reference TRBV7-6 and TRBJ2-2): GAGVSQSPRYKVTKRGQDVALRCDPISGHVSLYWYRQALGQGPEFLTYFNYEAQQDKSGLPNDRFSAERPEGSISTLTIQRTEQRDSAMYRCASSTNRGKNTGELFFGEGSRLTVL.

J is TRBJ2-7 and V is TRBV18; TRBD2 matches at 9 bases. The CDR3 sequence is 18 residues long. The V gene end was trimmed by 0 bases and the J gene end by 6 bases; junction bases not matched to a gene: 15. CDR1 is KGHSH and CDR2 is LQKENI in the germline V gene. The CDR3 nucleotides are TGTGCCAGCTCACCACCGTTAGGGGGTAGCGGGAGATCTCGCGAGCAGTACTTC. It yields the protein CASSPPLGGSGRSREQYF.

The chain employs TRBV5-8 and TRBJ1-5; 8 positions match TRBD1. J gave up 4 bases and V 4 bases, and 4 bases lay outside the gene matches. There are 14 residues in the CDR3. CDR1 SGHTS and CDR2 YDEGEE come from the germline V gene. The CDR3 loop reads CASSPRTGNQPQHF. CDR3 DNA sequence: TGTGCCAGCAGCCCCAGGACAGGGAATCAGCCCCAGCATTTT.

The chain combines TRBV18 with TRBJ1-2; D unresolved. V lost 0 bases and J lost 0, with 14 bases in between. Germline-derived CDR1 and CDR2 are KGHSH and LQKENI. This CDR3 is built from 17 residues. The CDR3 nucleotides read TGTGCCAGCTCACCACCGATGGCAGACGCAGCTAACTATGGCTACACCTTC. As protein: CASSPPMADAANYGYTF.

The chain employs TRBV5-6 and TRBJ1-2; tentative D call: TRBD1 (6 bases). The germline gives CDR1 SGHDT, CDR2 YYEEEE. V lost 0 bases, J lost 5 bases, and 17 bases lay in between. The CDR3 is made up of 16 amino acids. CDR3 sequence (DNA): TGTGCCAGCAGCTTGGGGGCACAGGGTGTGAGTTATGGCTACACCTTC. It yields the protein CASSLGAQGVSYGYTF.

This clone was counted a single time. The gene calls are TRBV5-4 and TRBJ2-7, with 9 bases identical to TRBD2. V gave up 2 bases and J gave up 5 bases; unmatched junction bases: 8. The CDR3 has 15 residues. Germline assignment: CDR1 SGHNT and CDR2 YYREEE (reference sequence). The CDR3 loop reads CASSFFGLAPNEQYF. CDR3 in DNA: TGTGCCAGCAGCTTCTTTGGACTAGCGCCCAACGAGCAGTACTTC.

This clone was observed a handful of times. In nucleotides, the CDR3 is TGCAGCGTCACCGGGACCTCGCGAGATACGCAGTATTTT. This translates into CSVTGTSRDTQYF. This chain connects TRBV29-1 to TRBJ2-3, with D perhaps TRBD1 or TRBD2 (5 bases each). This CDR3 region has 13 residues. Deletions cut 6 bases from V and 5 bases from J, with 15 bases between. Germline V CDR1 and CDR2: SQVTM, ANQGSEA.

The chain uses TRBV7-3 and TRBJ2-5; D may be TRBD1 (6 bases). Trimming stripped 6 bases from V and 2 bases from J, with 13 bases between. Germline V gene data show CDR1 as SGHTA and CDR2 as FQGTGA. The CDR3 has 14 amino acids. The CDR3 bases are TGTGCCAGCAGTCCCTCAGGGGAGCAAGAGACCCAGTACTTC. As protein: CASSPSGEQETQYF. The full variable domain, its missing parts supplied by reference TRBV7-3 and TRBJ2-5, is GAGVSQTPSNKVTEKGKYVELRCDPISGHTALYWYRQSLGQGPEFLIYFQGTGAADDSGLPNDRFFAVRPEGSVSTLKIQRTERGDSAVYLCASSPSGEQETQYFGPGTRLLVL.

This chain connects TRBV2 to TRBJ2-2, with 15 bases lining up with TRBD2. V shed 6 bases and J 1 base; nucleotides not matched to a gene: 6. Germline V CDR1 and CDR2: SNHLY, FYNNEI. This CDR3 has 18 amino acids. For the CDR3, the DNA is TGTGCCAGCAGGGGACTAGCGGGAGGCCCCTGGAACACCGGGGAGCTGTTTTTT. It translates to CASRGLAGGPWNTGELFF. Variable domain in full (rest from reference TRBV2 and TRBJ2-2): EPEVTQTPSHQVTQMGQEVILRCVPISNHLYFYWYRQILGQKVEFLVSFYNNEISEKSEIFDDQFSVERPDGSNFTLKIRSTKLEDSAMYFCASRGLAGGPWNTGELFFGEGSRLTVL.

J is TRBJ1-1 and V is TRBV6-6; D unclear. V lost 8 bases to trimming and J lost 10 bases, with 11 bases between them. This CDR3 has 10 amino acids. Germline-derived CDR1 and CDR2 are MNHNY and SVGAGI (reference sequence). Written as DNA, the CDR3 is TGTGCCAGCCTCGAACGAGGAGCTTTCTTT. It encodes CASLERGAFF.

The chain links TRBV7-6 to TRBJ1-1, with D perhaps TRBD1 (5 bases). The CDR3 totals 13 residues. The V gene lost 6 bases and the J gene lost 1 base, with 9 bases spanning the gap. Looked up from germline, CDR1 is SGHVS and CDR2 is FNYEAQ. CDR3 coding DNA: TGTGCCAGCAGTTTGGACACGAACACTGAAGCTTTCTTT. Its protein product is CASSLDTNTEAFF.